A single sample gave rise to the 7 T cell receptor beta chains below, sequenced in a study of STAT3 mutations in large granular lymphocyte leukemia. For these receptors, no antigen is known. The method was immunoSEQ multiplex PCR; TCRdb's version includes in-frame clones alone and lacks a portion of them. The sample holds 25,000 to 40,000 clones; around 85% are singletons and the top ten take 10% to 15%. Study-wide points: At least one immunodominant TCR beta clonotype appeared in every T-cell large granular lymphocyte leukemia patient.

Sequencing was performed on peripheral blood mononuclear cells. These receptors were collected from a man in his 60s with T-cell large granular lymphocyte leukemia. Some clones in this sample may be carry-over from other donors' samples.

This clone is a singleton in its sample. J is TRBJ1-5 and V is TRBV28; D not certain. Germline CDR1 and CDR2: MDHEN and SYDVKM. The CDR3 has 14 residues. Trimming took 7 bases from V and 2 from J, leaving 12 bases between them. CDR3 region: CASTSLPGNQPQHF. The CDR3 DNA is TGTGCCAGCACCTCCCTCCCAGGCAATCAGCCCCAGCATTTT.

The chain couples TRBV4-2 to TRBJ2-1, with D perhaps matching TRBD1 (7 bases). CDR3 length: 14 amino acids. Germline V lookup: CDR1 LGHNA, CDR2 YNFKEQ. The V gene lost 0 bases and the J gene lost 11 bases, with 14 bases spanning the gap. CDR3 sequence reads: CASSQDRETGKQFF. The CDR3 region has the DNA TGTGCCAGCAGCCAAGATCGGGAGACAGGGAAGCAGTTCTTC.

The chain is built from TRBV19 and TRBJ2-4, with D perhaps TRBD1 (7 bases). There are 13 residues in the CDR3. Germline assignment: CDR1 LNHDA and CDR2 SQIVND (reference sequence). The V gene lost 2 bases and the J gene lost 12 bases, with 14 bases spanning the gap. CDR3 bases: TGTGCCAGTAGTATAAACAGGGGAGGTGGTCAGTACTTC. It encodes CASSINRGGGQYF.

V and J are TRBV7-2 and TRBJ2-5; 8 bases fit TRBD1. The CDR3 has 14 residues. V trimming: 3 bases; J trimming: 3 bases; junction bases outside the gene matches: 3. The germline V gene encodes CDR1 SGHTA and CDR2 FQGNSA. CDR3 residues: CASSFQGAKETQYF. The CDR3 DNA sequence: TGTGCCAGCAGCTTTCAGGGGGCGAAAGAGACCCAGTACTTC.

The rearrangement links TRBV7-9 to TRBJ2-2; 13 bases line up with TRBD2. Germline trimming cut 8 bases from V and 5 bases from J; bases unmatched to any gene: 11. Germline assignment: CDR1 SEHNR and CDR2 FQNEAQ (reference sequence). The CDR3 sequence is 17 residues long. The chain's CDR3 is CASPTSGRARWTGELFF. The CDR3 DNA is TGTGCCAGCCCTACTAGCGGGAGGGCCAGGTGGACCGGGGAGCTGTTTTTT.

V is TRBV6-1 and J is TRBJ1-1; perhaps TRBD1 as D (6 bases). The CDR3 is 15 amino acids. Trimming cost V 4 bases and J 4 bases, with 16 bases left between them. Per the germline V gene, CDR1 is MNHNS and CDR2 is SASEGT. The DNA for the CDR3 is TGTGCCAGCAGTGGGGGGCCGGGTCTTGGCACTGAAGCTTTCTTT. This sequence encodes CASSGGPGLGTEAFF.

V gene TRBV20-1 combines with J gene TRBJ1-2, with 10 bases lining up with TRBD1. CDR1 is DFQATT and CDR2 is SNEGSKA in the germline V gene (reference sequence). V shed 6 bases and J 7 bases; nucleotides not matched to a gene: 2. The CDR3 covers 11 residues. This CDR3 is CSAGQGGGYTF. In DNA, the CDR3 is TGCAGTGCCGGACAGGGGGGTGGCTACACCTTC.